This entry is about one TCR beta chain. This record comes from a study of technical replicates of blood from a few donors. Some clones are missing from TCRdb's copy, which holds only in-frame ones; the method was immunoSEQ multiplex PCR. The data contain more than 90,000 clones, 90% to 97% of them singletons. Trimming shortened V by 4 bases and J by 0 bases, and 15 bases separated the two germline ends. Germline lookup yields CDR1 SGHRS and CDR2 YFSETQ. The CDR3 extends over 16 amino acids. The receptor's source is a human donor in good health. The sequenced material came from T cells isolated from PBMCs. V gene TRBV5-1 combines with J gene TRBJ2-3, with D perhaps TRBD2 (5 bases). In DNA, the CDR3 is TGCGCCAGCAGCACCCTGAGGGCGGCTAGCACAGATACGCAGTATTTT. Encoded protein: CASSTLRAASTDTQYF.